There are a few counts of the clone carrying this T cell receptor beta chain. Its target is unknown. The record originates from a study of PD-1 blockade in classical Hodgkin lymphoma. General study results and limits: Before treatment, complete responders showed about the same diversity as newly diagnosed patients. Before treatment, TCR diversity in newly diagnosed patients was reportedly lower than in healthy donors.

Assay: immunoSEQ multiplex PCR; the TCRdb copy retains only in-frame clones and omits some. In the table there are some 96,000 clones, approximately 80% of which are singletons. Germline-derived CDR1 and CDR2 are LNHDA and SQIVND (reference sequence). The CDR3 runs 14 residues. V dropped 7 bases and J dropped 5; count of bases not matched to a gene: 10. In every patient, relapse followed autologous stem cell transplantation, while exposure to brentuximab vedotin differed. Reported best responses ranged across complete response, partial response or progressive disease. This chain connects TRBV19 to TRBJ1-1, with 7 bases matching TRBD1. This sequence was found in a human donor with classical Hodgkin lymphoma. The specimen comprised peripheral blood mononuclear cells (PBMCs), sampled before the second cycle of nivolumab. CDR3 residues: CASNLQGSGTEAFF. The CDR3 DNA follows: TGTGCCAGTAATCTACAGGGGAGTGGGACTGAAGCTTTCTTT.